These 9 T cell receptor beta chains originate from one sample sequenced in a study of cytomegalovirus exposure and HLA in healthy donors. The PCR was carried out with 60 Vbeta primers and 13 Jbeta primers. Clones were read by immunoSEQ multiplex PCR, and TCRdb kept only the in-frame ones, dropping some. The sample lists roughly 76,000 clones; 79% were seen once. Material: PBMCs. The receptor source for this set is a young man in good health and CMV-seronegative.

The rearrangement joins TRBV18 to TRBJ2-1; 8 nucleotides align to TRBD1. This CDR3 has 15 residues. With 2 bases clipped from V and 6 bases from J, the junction kept 6 bases outside the gene matches. Germline V gene data show CDR1 as KGHSH and CDR2 as LQKENI. DNA of the CDR3: TGTGCCAGCTCACCAGGGCAGGGGGCGGGCAATGAGCAGTTCTTC. This sequence encodes CASSPGQGAGNEQFF.

The V call is TRBV6-1, the J call TRBJ2-1, with no clear D. CDR3 length: 15 amino acids. Per the germline V gene, CDR1 is MNHNS and CDR2 is SASEGT. Trimming removed 2 bases at V and 5 bases at J, with 13 bases between. The CDR3 coding sequence is TGTGCCAGCAGTGAAATGGTAACCCTAAACAATGAGCAGTTCTTC. Amino acid sequence: CASSEMVTLNNEQFF.

The chain has TRBV9 and TRBJ2-1, with 10 bases that match TRBD2. There are 15 residues in the CDR3. Germline lookup yields CDR1 SGDLS and CDR2 YYNGEE. Trimming removed 4 bases from V and 9 bases from J; junction bases left unmatched: 10. CDR3 loop: CASSPFSGGAGEQFF. CDR3 DNA sequence: TGTGCCAGCAGCCCATTCAGCGGGGGGGCCGGTGAGCAGTTCTTC.

The V gene is TRBV10-1, the J gene TRBJ2-3; 8 bases fit TRBD2. The CDR3 totals 17 residues. CDR1 and CDR2 (germline): WNHNN, SYGVQD (reference sequence). The V gene end was trimmed by 3 bases and the J gene end by 0 bases; junction bases not matched to a gene: 8. CDR3 loop: CASSDEWRGASTDTQYF. For the CDR3, the DNA is TGCGCCAGCAGTGATGAATGGCGGGGGGCCAGCACAGATACGCAGTATTTT.

The chain uses TRBV6-5 and TRBJ2-5, with 10 bases lining up with TRBD2. The CDR3 consists of 15 residues. The V gene end was trimmed by 6 bases and the J gene end by 5 bases; junction bases not matched to a gene: 9. The germline CDR1 and CDR2 sequences are MNHEY and SVGAGI. CDR3 amino acids: CASSIAGGEWETQYF. CDR3 DNA: TGTGCCAGCAGCATAGCGGGAGGCGAGTGGGAGACCCAGTACTTC.

The chain employs TRBV23-1 and TRBJ2-7; D unclear. TRBV23-1 qualifies as an ORF whose function is uncertain. CDR3 length: 12 amino acids. Trimming left V 3 bases short and J 3 bases short, with 6 bases between. CDR3: CASSHQHYEQYF. The CDR3 region has the DNA TGCGCCAGCAGTCACCAACACTACGAGCAGTACTTC.

Of note for this clone: One end of the junction varies from germline; a read error may be responsible. Additional DNA sequences in this sample encode the identical CDR3. The V call is TRBV2, the J call TRBJ1-1; D call uncertain. In germline, CDR1 is SNHLY, CDR2 FYNNEI. The CDR3 has 11 residues. The CDR3 protein is CASSRSTEAFF. CDR3 nucleotide sequence: TGTGCCAGCAGTCGGAGCACTGAGGCTTTCTTT.

This clone was counted a few times. The CDR3 DNA sequence: TGTGCCAGCAGCTTAGCCGGCTCCTACGAGCAGTACTTC. It codes for CASSLAGSYEQYF. The chain carries TRBV7-9 and TRBJ2-7; D is unresolved. Germline lookup yields CDR1 SEHNR and CDR2 FQNEAQ (reference sequence). V lost 0 bases, J lost 0 bases, and 3 bases lay in between. This CDR3 has 13 residues.

This clone was observed a single time. This chain joins TRBV4-2 and TRBJ2-5, with TRBD2 identical over 7 bases. The CDR3 length is 14 residues. Per germline, CDR1 LGHNA and CDR2 YNFKEQ. After removal of 4 bases from V and 4 bases from J, the junction contained 6 bases not matched to a gene. The CDR3 spells CASSRDLAGETQYF. DNA for the CDR3: TGTGCCAGCAGCCGCGACTTAGCGGGAGAGACCCAGTACTTC.